This record concerns one T cell receptor beta chain sequence. Its target is not known. The CDR3 is made up of 15 amino acids. In germline, CDR1 is KGHSH, CDR2 LQKENI. The V gene lost 2 bases and the J gene lost 6 bases, with 13 bases spanning the gap. This sample is drawn from a study of monozygotic twins with cystic fibrosis. General study points: Shared CDR3 numbers were not associated with age, concordance or severity. J usage was most co-twin-similar in 8 of 16 pairs, V in 13.

The table came from immunoSEQ multiplex PCR; TCRdb's copy has only in-frame clones and leaves some out. The sample lists 30,000 to 35,000 clones, around 96% occurring once. J is TRBJ2-2 and V is TRBV18; D might be TRBD1 (6 bases). The receptor's source is a girl aged 2 to 10 with cystic fibrosis. Sequenced: blood. The CDR3 DNA follows: TGTGCCAGCTCACCATCTCGAGGGGGTCCCGGGGAGCTGTTTTTT. Translation: CASSPSRGGPGELFF.